The 28 T cell receptor beta chains in this list originate from one sample, sequenced in a study of blood T cell repertoires in COVID-19. TCRdb's table, derived via immunoSEQ multiplex PCR, lists solely in-frame clones and lacks some. The sample holds about 160,000 clones, around 90% seen once. Source material: peripheral blood. The receptors were sampled from a woman aged 55 to 70 with active or convalescent COVID-19.

The V call is TRBV18, the J call TRBJ2-3; 11 positions agree with TRBD2. The germline V gene encodes CDR1 KGHSH and CDR2 LQKENI. V was pared by 3 bases and J by 1 base, with 6 bases of the junction left unmatched. CDR3 length equals 17 residues. CDR3 sequence: CASSPVAGGPGTDTQYF. CDR3 DNA sequence: TGTGCCAGCTCACCCGTAGCGGGGGGGCCGGGCACAGATACGCAGTATTTT.

V and J are TRBV30 and TRBJ1-5, with 9 bases identical to TRBD1. The germline V gene encodes CDR1 GTSNPN and CDR2 SVGIG (reference sequence). The CDR3 contains 15 residues. V trimming: 2 bases; J trimming: 13 bases; junction bases outside the gene matches: 15. The CDR3 coding sequence is TGTGCCTGGAGTACTGAACGGACAGGGGCCGGCAGTCAGCATTTT. Its protein product is CAWSTERTGAGSQHF.

This chain joins TRBV6-4 and TRBJ1-2; D possibly corresponds to TRBD1 (5 bases). V dropped 7 bases and J dropped 4 bases, with 16 bases sitting between them. CDR3 size: 14 residues. CDR1 is MRHNA, CDR2 SNTAGT, per germline. Written as DNA, the CDR3 is TGTGCCAGCATTCTCAGGGTATTCGGCTATGGCTACACCTTC. Translating gives CASILRVFGYGYTF.

The chain employs TRBV21-1 and TRBJ1-6; the listed D gene, TRBD1, was not tested against the DNA. TRBV21-1 is a pseudogene segment. This CDR3 contains 18 residues. The CDR3 region has the DNA TGTGCCAGCAGCAACCCTCCAGAAGGACAGGGAGGGAATTCACCCCTCCACTTT. Translating gives CASSNPPEGQGGNSPLHF.

This chain uses TRBV5-1 with TRBJ1-2; D remains ambiguous. The CDR3 is 14 residues long. Trimming left V 0 bases short and J 5 bases short, with 11 bases between. Germline V gene data show CDR1 as SGHRS and CDR2 as YFSETQ. The CDR3 reads CASSLGRGGYGYTF. In DNA form, the CDR3 reads TGCGCCAGCAGCTTGGGCCGGGGAGGGTATGGCTACACCTTC.

This chain connects TRBV6-2 or TRBV6-3 to TRBJ2-4; D is possibly TRBD2 (5 bases). Germline loops: CDR1 MNHEY, CDR2 SVGEGT. V dropped 2 bases and J dropped 6 bases, with 20 bases sitting between them. CDR3 length: 17 amino acids. The CDR3 DNA is TGTGCCAGCAGTTACCCAAGACTTCGGGGTATTGTAAACATTCAGTACTTC. This encodes CASSYPRLRGIVNIQYF.

This clone was counted a single time. The rearrangement links TRBV25-1 to TRBJ1-6; maybe TRBD1 (6 bases). The germline V and J ends were trimmed by 7 bases and 6 bases, with 13 bases remaining between them. This CDR3 has 14 residues. Germline lookup yields CDR1 MGHDK and CDR2 SYGVNS. The CDR3 DNA is TGTGCCAGCATGGGGGCAGGGACTAATTCACCCCTCCACTTT. This codes for CASMGAGTNSPLHF.

This rearrangement joins TRBV4-3 to TRBJ1-3; D remains ambiguous. This CDR3 is built from 15 residues. CDR1 is LGHNA, CDR2 YSLEER, per germline. V shed 2 bases and J shed 3 bases, with 11 bases lying between them. The CDR3 DNA sequence: TGCGCCAGCAGCCAACCCAAAGCGGGTGGAAACACCATATATTTT. Amino acid sequence: CASSQPKAGGNTIYF.

This chain uses TRBV2 with TRBJ2-1, with a tentative D call TRBD2 (6 bases). This CDR3 comprises 16 residues. CDR1 SNHLY and CDR2 FYNNEI come from the germline V gene. V lost 7 bases and J 0 bases, leaving 16 bases between the germline ends. CDR3 nucleotide sequence: TGTGCCAGCAATAGGGGACTCCCGAGCTCCTACAATGAGCAGTTCTTC. Its protein product is CASNRGLPSSYNEQFF. Variable domain in full (rest from reference TRBV2 and TRBJ2-1): EPEVTQTPSHQVTQMGQEVILRCVPISNHLYFYWYRQILGQKVEFLVSFYNNEISEKSEIFDDQFSVERPDGSNFTLKIRSTKLEDSAMYFCASNRGLPSSYNEQFFGPGTRLTVL.

V and J are TRBV7-4 and TRBJ1-5; 7 bases match TRBD1. The CDR3 is 15 amino acids. Trimming took 0 bases from V and 2 from J; bases not matched to a gene: 1. Germline-derived CDR1 and CDR2 are SGHVT and SQSDAQ. This chain's CDR3 is CASSLATGGNQPQHF. The CDR3 DNA is TGTGCCAGCAGCTTAGCAACAGGGGGCAATCAGCCCCAGCATTTT.

J is TRBJ2-3 and V is TRBV7-2; 10 nucleotides align to TRBD2. J was trimmed by 3 bases and V by 3 bases; bases with no gene match: 3. The length of the CDR3 is 15 residues. Looked up from germline, CDR1 is SGHTA and CDR2 is FQGNSA. DNA for the CDR3: TGTGCCAGCAGCTTCCTAGCGGGGGTGACAGATACGCAGTATTTT. This sequence encodes CASSFLAGVTDTQYF.

The chain is built from TRBV6-5 and TRBJ2-3, with 7 bases fitting TRBD2. Germline loops: CDR1 MNHEY, CDR2 SVGAGI. The CDR3 consists of 15 residues. V shed 6 bases and J 4 bases; nucleotides not matched to a gene: 10. CDR3 bases: TGTGCCAGCAGGGCAACTAGCGCAGTCGCAGATACGCAGTATTTT. Translated: CASRATSAVADTQYF.

The chain couples TRBV5-4 to TRBJ2-2; 10 bases fit TRBD1. The length of the CDR3 is 15 residues. After removal of 5 bases from V and 6 bases from J, the junction contained 7 bases not matched to a gene. The germline V gene encodes CDR1 SGHNT and CDR2 YYREEE (reference sequence). CDR3 in amino acids: CASRSGTGVPGELFF. In DNA, the CDR3 is TGTGCCAGCAGATCCGGGACAGGGGTCCCCGGGGAGCTGTTTTTT.

The V call is TRBV2, the J call TRBJ2-3; possibly TRBD2 for D (6 bases). V was cut by 3 bases and J by 3 bases, with 19 bases left in between. The CDR3 loop spans 17 amino acids. The germline CDR1 and CDR2 sequences are SNHLY and FYNNEI. The DNA for the CDR3 is TGTGCCAGCAGTGAGGGCCCCGGGGGTGGGTGGACAGATACGCAGTATTTT. Amino acids: CASSEGPGGGWTDTQYF. Based on the CDR3 plus reference TRBV2 and TRBJ2-3, the full variable domain is EPEVTQTPSHQVTQMGQEVILRCVPISNHLYFYWYRQILGQKVEFLVSFYNNEISEKSEIFDDQFSVERPDGSNFTLKIRSTKLEDSAMYFCASSEGPGGGWTDTQYFGPGTRLTVL.

CDR3 nucleotides: TGTGCCAGAAGCTTCGAGGCCCCGGGGACAGATACGCAGTATTTT. Translation gives CARSFEAPGTDTQYF. The chain recombines TRBV5-3 with TRBJ2-3, with D maybe TRBD2 (5 bases). TRBV5-3 is designated an ORF whose function remains uncertain. The CDR3 runs to 15 residues. V was trimmed by 2 bases and J by 3 bases, leaving 13 bases between them.

The chain combines TRBV3-1 (or the pseudogene TRBV3-2) with TRBJ1-4; 7 bases fit TRBD1. CDR1 LGHDT and CDR2 YNNKEL come from the germline V gene (reference sequence). V lost 5 bases and J lost 5; bases outside the gene matches: 11. This CDR3 is 16 amino acids long. The CDR3 sequence: CASSSDRAFRNEKLFF. As DNA, the CDR3 is TGTGCCAGCAGCTCTGACAGGGCATTTCGGAATGAAAAACTGTTTTTT.

This rearrangement joins TRBV7-3 to TRBJ2-2; TRBD2 matches at 9 bases. CDR1 and CDR2 (germline): SGHTA, FQGTGA. V was pared by 5 bases and J by 4 bases, with 2 bases of the junction left unmatched. This CDR3 is 14 amino acids long. DNA for the CDR3: TGTGCCAGCAGCACTAGCGGGCCCACCGGGGAGCTGTTTTTT. Translating it yields CASSTSGPTGELFF.

The chain carries TRBV27 and TRBJ1-2; 9 positions agree with TRBD1. The CDR3 is 13 residues long. Germline trimming cut 6 bases from V and 7 bases from J; bases unmatched to any gene: 6. Germline CDR1 MNHEY, CDR2 SMNVEV (reference sequence). The CDR3 reads CASRGTGSSGYTF. The CDR3 region has the DNA TGTGCCAGCAGAGGGACAGGGTCATCTGGCTACACCTTC.

This chain joins TRBV10-3 and TRBJ1-3; possible D gene TRBD1, 6 bases. The CDR3 is 16 residues long. Looked up from germline, CDR1 is ENHRY and CDR2 is SYGVKD. CDR3 sequence reads: CDSRGLRSFFGNTIYF. Written as DNA, the CDR3 is TGTGACAGCAGGGGCCTGAGAAGTTTTTTCGGAAACACCATATATTTT.

The V and J genes are TRBV7-2 and TRBJ2-5; possibly TRBD2 for D (6 bases). The V gene's germline CDR1 is SGHTA and CDR2 FQGNSA. Trimming took 4 bases from V and 4 from J, leaving 10 bases between them. The CDR3 consists of 13 residues. CDR3 nucleotides: TGTGCCAGCAGCTCCACTAGCTCAGAGACCCAGTACTTC. It codes for CASSSTSSETQYF. Based on the CDR3 plus reference TRBV7-2 and TRBJ2-5, the full variable domain is GAGVSQSPSNKVTEKGKDVELRCDPISGHTALYWYRQSLGQGLEFLIYFQGNSAPDKSGLPSDRFSAERTGGSVSTLTIQRTQQEDSAVYLCASSSTSSETQYFGPGTRLLVL.

This sequence joins TRBV9 and TRBJ2-3; D is possibly TRBD2 (6 bases). Germline V CDR1 and CDR2: SGDLS, YYNGEE. Trimming pared 2 bases from V and 5 bases from J, leaving 12 bases between. CDR3 length: 14 residues. Written as DNA, the CDR3 is TGTGCCAGCAGCGTGCGGGATCAAGTAGATACGCAGTATTTT. It yields the protein CASSVRDQVDTQYF. Based on the CDR3 plus reference TRBV9 and TRBJ2-3, the full variable domain is DSGVTQTPKHLITATGQRVTLRCSPRSGDLSVYWYQQSLDQGLQFLIQYYNGEERAKGNILERFSAQQFPDLHSELNLSSLELGDSALYFCASSVRDQVDTQYFGPGTRLTVL.

The rearrangement joins TRBV5-1 to TRBJ1-1; 7 nucleotides agree with TRBD1. V lost 1 base to trimming and J lost 6 bases; unmatched junction nucleotides: 15. CDR1 and CDR2 (germline): SGHRS, YFSETQ. This CDR3 is built from 17 residues. CDR3 in amino acids: CASSLFLSWDSWSEAFF. The DNA for the CDR3 is TGCGCCAGCAGCTTGTTTCTGTCGTGGGACAGCTGGTCTGAAGCTTTCTTT.

The chain links TRBV18 to TRBJ2-7; 7 positions match TRBD1. There are 14 residues in the CDR3. V was clipped by 1 base and J by 6 bases; unmatched bases: 6. Germline-derived CDR1 and CDR2 are KGHSH and LQKENI. The CDR3 coding sequence is TGTGCCAGCTCACCACGACAGGGATATGGCGAGCAGTACTTC. Amino acid sequence: CASSPRQGYGEQYF.

CDR3 amino acids: CASSQQRGLTDTQYF. CDR3 nucleotide sequence: TGCGCCAGCAGCCAACAGCGGGGGCTCACAGATACGCAGTATTTT. The J gene is TRBJ2-3, the V gene TRBV4-1, with 8 bases matching TRBD2. The CDR3 loop spans 15 amino acids. Trimming at V came to 2 bases and at J to 2 bases, leaving 3 bases not matched to a gene. CDR1 and CDR2 (germline): MGHRA, YSYEKL.

V gene TRBV5-4 combines with J gene TRBJ2-1; D is perhaps TRBD2 (7 bases). The ends were cut back, 0 bases at V and 7 bases at J, with 14 bases in the middle. Germline values: CDR1 SGHNT, CDR2 YYREEE (reference sequence). The CDR3 loop spans 15 amino acids. CDR3 protein: CASSLVGRGVNEQFF. The CDR3 coding sequence is TGTGCCAGCAGCTTGGTGGGGAGGGGGGTTAATGAGCAGTTCTTC.

The CDR3 spells CASSHHRTLNTEAFF. The DNA of the CDR3 is TGTGCCAGCAGCCACCATCGGACTTTGAACACTGAAGCTTTCTTT. This chain joins TRBV9 and TRBJ1-1; D is unclear. Germline loops: CDR1 SGDLS, CDR2 YYNGEE. The CDR3 has 15 amino acids. The V end lost 4 bases, the J end lost 0 bases, and 13 bases lay between the germline ends. Drawing the rest from reference TRBV9 and TRBJ1-1, the complete variable domain is DSGVTQTPKHLITATGQRVTLRCSPRSGDLSVYWYQQSLDQGLQFLIQYYNGEERAKGNILERFSAQQFPDLHSELNLSSLELGDSALYFCASSHHRTLNTEAFFGQGTRLTVV.

This chain joins TRBV3-1 (or the pseudogene TRBV3-2) and TRBJ2-2; D not resolved. V dropped 2 bases and J dropped 3 bases, with 4 bases sitting between them. CDR3 size: 13 residues. Per germline, CDR1 LGHDT and CDR2 YNNKEL (reference sequence). The CDR3 DNA is TGTGCCAGCAGCCAACCCTACACCGGGGAGCTGTTTTTT. It specifies CASSQPYTGELFF.

This chain uses TRBV3-1 (or the pseudogene TRBV3-2) with TRBJ2-3, with 7 nucleotides matching TRBD1. The CDR3 extends over 15 amino acids. Trimming removed 4 bases from V and 5 bases from J; junction bases left unmatched: 9. Germline values: CDR1 LGHDT, CDR2 YNNKEL (reference sequence). The CDR3 DNA reads TGTGCCAGCAGCCCCGAAAGGGGGCCCGTAGATACGCAGTATTTT. Translating gives CASSPERGPVDTQYF.